This TCR beta chain was recovered during a study of technical replicates of blood from a few donors. Repertoires were generated with immunoSEQ multiplex PCR, while TCRdb's copy carries only in-frame clones and drops some. The sample yields more than 90,000 clones, 95% seen once. The ends were cut back, 4 bases at V and 1 base at J, with 8 bases in the middle. This CDR3 has 14 amino acids. In germline, CDR1 is MGHRA, CDR2 YSYEKL. This TCR derives from a human donor in good health. The sequencing sample was made of T cells isolated from PBMCs. J is TRBJ1-3 and V is TRBV4-1; no definite D call. Written as DNA, the CDR3 is TGCGCCAGCAGCCGAGATCCGTCTGGAAACACCATATATTTT. Translated: CASSRDPSGNTIYF.